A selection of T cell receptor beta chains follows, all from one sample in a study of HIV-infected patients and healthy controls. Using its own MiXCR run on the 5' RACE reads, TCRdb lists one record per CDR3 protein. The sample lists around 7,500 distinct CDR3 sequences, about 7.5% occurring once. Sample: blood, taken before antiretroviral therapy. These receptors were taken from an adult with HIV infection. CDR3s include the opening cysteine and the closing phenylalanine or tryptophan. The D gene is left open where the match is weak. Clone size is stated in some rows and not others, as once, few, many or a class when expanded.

DNA: TGTGCCAGCAGTTACGCCGTAGGCGAGCAGTACTTC; CDR3: CASSYAVGEQYF; D: NA; size: NA; V: TRBV6-6; J: TRBJ2-7
DNA: TGTGCCAGCAGCTTAGAGGGACTAGCGCGGTTCTTC; CDR3: CASSLEGLARFF; D: TRBD2; size: medium-sized; V: TRBV7-2; J: TRBJ2-1
DNA: TGTGCCAGCAGCTTGGTCCCTAGCGGGGGCAATGAGCAGTTCTTC; CDR3: CASSLVPSGGNEQFF; D: TRBD2; size: medium-sized; V: TRBV7-2; J: TRBJ2-1
DNA: TGTGCCAGCTCACAAGACCGGGACAGGGGGCGGGATGAGCAGTTCTTC; CDR3: CASSQDRDRGRDEQFF; D: TRBD1; size: many; V: TRBV18; J: TRBJ2-1
DNA: TGTGCCAGCAGCTTAGCGCTTTCCGGAGAAGCTTTCTTT; CDR3: CASSLALSGEAFF; D: NA; size: medium-sized; V: TRBV7-8; J: TRBJ1-1
DNA: TGTGCCAGCAATAAACAGGCGAACACCGGGGAGCTGTTTTTT; CDR3: CASNKQANTGELFF; D: NA; size: many; V: TRBV5-4; J: TRBJ2-2
DNA: TGTGCCACCAGTGATGATGCAGGGGAGGCATTAGGGTCTGGGGCCAACGTCCTGACTTTC; CDR3: CATSDDAGEALGSGANVLTF; D: NA; size: NA; V: TRBV24-1; J: TRBJ2-6
DNA: TGTGCCAGCAGTTTACTCGCTTTTGCCACGGCCCCCGATACGCAGTATTTT; CDR3: CASSLLAFATAPDTQYF; D: NA; size: medium-sized; V: TRBV28; J: TRBJ2-3
DNA: TGTGCCAGCAGTTTTGGGGCCGGGGGTACAGATACGCAGTATTTT; CDR3: CASSFGAGGTDTQYF; D: NA; size: medium-sized; V: TRBV28; J: TRBJ2-3
DNA: TGCAGCGTTAAGAGGCAGCCTAACACTGAAGCTTTCTTT; CDR3: CSVKRQPNTEAFF; D: NA; size: medium-sized; V: TRBV29-1; J: TRBJ1-1
DNA: TGTGCCAGCAGCAAACGAATCGGCGAGCAGTACTTC; CDR3: CASSKRIGEQYF; D: NA; size: NA; V: TRBV7-9; J: TRBJ2-7
DNA: TGTGCCAGCAGTGACAGGGGGGCTGCTAACGAGCAGTACTTC; CDR3: CASSDRGAANEQYF; D: TRBD1; size: medium-sized; V: TRBV12-3/TRBV12-4; J: TRBJ2-7
DNA: TGCGCCAGCAGCTTGGACGGGACTAGCGTGGAGACCCAGTACTTC; CDR3: CASSLDGTSVETQYF; D: TRBD2; size: medium-sized; V: TRBV5-1; J: TRBJ2-5
DNA: TGTGCCAGCAGCCACAGGGGGCAACAAGAGACCCAGTACTTC; CDR3: CASSHRGQQETQYF; D: TRBD1; size: many; V: TRBV2; J: TRBJ2-5
DNA: TGCGCCAGCAGCTCCCAGACACCAGCCCGGCAGCTGTTTTTT; CDR3: CASSSQTPARQLFF; D: NA; size: many; V: TRBV5-1; J: TRBJ2-2
DNA: TGTGCCAGCACCTTAGGGGACACCTTCTACGAGCAGTACTTC; CDR3: CASTLGDTFYEQYF; D: NA; size: NA; V: TRBV7-8; J: TRBJ2-7
DNA: TGCAGTATACTTGGAGTGGATTCCTACGAGCAGTACTTC; CDR3: CSILGVDSYEQYF; D: NA; size: NA; V: TRBV20-1; J: TRBJ2-7
DNA: TGTGCCAGCAGCTTGAGTCTCTACGAGCAGTACTTC; CDR3: CASSLSLYEQYF; D: NA; size: NA; V: TRBV5-5; J: TRBJ2-7
DNA: TGCGCCAGCAGTGAGGACAGTATGAACACTGAAGCTTTCTTT; CDR3: CASSEDSMNTEAFF; D: NA; size: medium-sized; V: TRBV10-2; J: TRBJ1-1
DNA: TGTGCCAGCAGACGGGGCACCTATGGCTACACCTTC; CDR3: CASRRGTYGYTF; D: NA; size: medium-sized; V: TRBV25-1; J: TRBJ1-2
DNA: TGCGCCAGCAGCCTGCAACAGGGGTCCACTGAAGCTTTCTTT; CDR3: CASSLQQGSTEAFF; D: TRBD1; size: NA; V: TRBV5-1; J: TRBJ1-1
DNA: TGTGCCAGCACTGCTCTCGGACAGGGAAATCAGCCCCAGCATTTT; CDR3: CASTALGQGNQPQHF; D: TRBD1; size: medium-sized; V: TRBV27; J: TRBJ1-5
DNA: TGTGCCAGCAGTTTAGACGGACGGTGGATGCAAGAGACCCAGTACTTC; CDR3: CASSLDGRWMQETQYF; D: NA; size: NA; V: TRBV27; J: TRBJ2-5
DNA: TGTGCCAGCAGTTTAGGAGGACAGGGTAATTCACCCCTCCACTTT; CDR3: CASSLGGQGNSPLHF; D: TRBD1; size: many; V: TRBV27; J: TRBJ1-6
DNA: TGTGCCAGCAGTTTCGACAGGGCGAAAGCTTTCTTT; CDR3: CASSFDRAKAFF; D: TRBD1; size: many; V: TRBV28; J: TRBJ1-1
DNA: TGTGCCAGCAGTGAGCAGGGATTCAACGAGCAGTACTTC; CDR3: CASSEQGFNEQYF; D: NA; size: many; V: TRBV2; J: TRBJ2-7
DNA: TGCGCCAGCAGCTTGGGGGACAGGGCCTACGAGCAGTACTTC; CDR3: CASSLGDRAYEQYF; D: TRBD1; size: few; V: TRBV5-1; J: TRBJ2-7
DNA: TGTGCCAGCAACCCCGGCACTGAAGCTTTCTTT; CDR3: CASNPGTEAFF; D: NA; size: many; V: TRBV2; J: TRBJ1-1
DNA: TGTGCCAGCAGTCCCGGTGGGGAATCACAGGGTTCAGCTTCACCCCTCCACTTT; CDR3: CASSPGGESQGSASPLHF; D: NA; size: few; V: TRBV6-5; J: TRBJ1-6